Shown below are 6 T cell receptor beta chains from a single sample sequenced in a study of cytotoxic CD8 clonotypes in ibrutinib-treated CLL. This table comes from immunoSEQ multiplex PCR, and its TCRdb copy is limited to in-frame clones, with some not included. This sample has 17,000 or so clones, with 55% to 80% found just once. The sample here was PBMCs, taken after 12 months of ibrutinib treatment. These receptors all stem from a human donor with chronic lymphocytic leukemia.

This clone showed up just once. The V gene is TRBV27, the J gene TRBJ2-4, with D unclear. This CDR3 is built from 15 residues. V was trimmed by 5 bases and J by 0 bases, leaving 11 bases between them. Germline-derived CDR1 and CDR2 are MNHEY and SMNVEV (reference sequence). The CDR3 DNA reads as TGTGCCAGCAGTCCCACGGGTCTAGCCAAAAACATTCAGTACTTC. Translating gives CASSPTGLAKNIQYF.

Only a few counts were recorded for this clone. This sequence joins TRBV6-1 and TRBJ2-7; TRBD2 matches at 15 bases. The CDR3 has 15 amino acids. Germline CDR1 MNHNS, CDR2 SASEGT. Unmatched junction bases numbered 7, after V lost 6 bases and J lost 7 bases. Here the CDR3 DNA reads TGTGCCAGCAGCTTAGGACTAGCGGGAGGGAGGGAGCAGTACTTC. It is translated as CASSLGLAGGREQYF.

V is TRBV28 and J is TRBJ2-1; 11 nucleotides line up with TRBD2. There are 15 residues in the CDR3. V was pared by 7 bases and J by 3 bases, with 5 bases of the junction left unmatched. Germline values: CDR1 MDHEN, CDR2 SYDVKM. CDR3 nucleotide sequence: TGTGCCAGCACTCTAGGGACTAGCGGCTACAATGAGCAGTTCTTC. Amino acids: CASTLGTSGYNEQFF. Full variable domain (rest looked up from reference TRBV28 and TRBJ2-1): DVKVTQSSRYLVKRTGEKVFLECVQDMDHENMFWYRQDPGLGLRLIYFSYDVKMKEKGDIPEGYSVSREKKERFSLILESASTNQTSMYLCASTLGTSGYNEQFFGPGTRLTVL.

The V and J genes are TRBV27 and TRBJ1-5; TRBD1 matches 7 bases. The CDR3 runs to 13 residues. Germline CDR1 reads MNHEY; CDR2 reads SMNVEV (reference sequence). V shed 4 bases and J 4 bases; nucleotides not matched to a gene: 1. The CDR3 protein is CASSSDRNQPQHF. The CDR3 region has the DNA TGTGCCAGCAGTTCGGACAGGAATCAGCCCCAGCATTTT.

Here the CDR3 DNA reads TGTGCCAGCAGTCAGGGACTAGCGGCCCAAGAGACCCAGTACTTC. Amino acid sequence: CASSQGLAAQETQYF. This chain connects TRBV27 to TRBJ2-5, with 11 bases identical to TRBD2. After removal of 5 bases from V and 1 base from J, the junction contained 3 bases not matched to a gene. The CDR3 totals 15 residues. Germline loops: CDR1 MNHEY, CDR2 SMNVEV (reference sequence).

This sequence joins TRBV6-6 and TRBJ2-5; 7 nucleotides align to TRBD2. This CDR3 spans 14 amino acids. Germline V gene data show CDR1 as MNHNY and CDR2 as SVGAGI (reference sequence). J was trimmed by 4 bases and V by 2 bases; bases with no gene match: 4. CDR3 sequence reads: CASSYGGETETQYF. As DNA, the CDR3 is TGTGCCAGCAGTTACGGGGGGGAAACAGAGACCCAGTACTTC.